The 28 T cell receptor beta chains presented below share a single source sample, sequenced in a study of blood T cell repertoires in COVID-19. The method was immunoSEQ multiplex PCR; TCRdb's version includes in-frame clones alone and lacks a portion of them. The sample contains about 250,000 clones, 65% to 90% of which appear only once. The material sequenced was peripheral blood. Source of these receptors: a man in his forties or fifties with active or convalescent COVID-19.

This chain uses TRBV7-3 with TRBJ1-1; 9 nucleotides align to TRBD1. There are 13 residues in the CDR3. Germline loops: CDR1 SGHTA, CDR2 FQGTGA. After removal of 9 bases from V and 5 bases from J, the junction contained 7 bases not matched to a gene. CDR3 nucleotides: TGTGCCAGTTCGAGACAGGGGGGGACTGAAGCTTTCTTT. It codes for CASSRQGGTEAFF.

The chain carries TRBV7-3 and TRBJ2-5; TRBD2 agrees at 8 bases. This CDR3 is 15 amino acids long. Germline V gene data show CDR1 as SGHTA and CDR2 as FQGTGA. With 0 bases clipped from V and 5 bases from J, the junction kept 5 bases outside the gene matches. CDR3 amino acids: CASSLTVSGAETQYF. CDR3 nucleotides: TGTGCCAGCAGCTTAACCGTTAGCGGGGCGGAGACCCAGTACTTC.

The chain has TRBV27 and TRBJ2-7; weak D call: TRBD2 (6 bases). Germline V lookup: CDR1 MNHEY, CDR2 SMNVEV (reference sequence). The CDR3 consists of 14 residues. V was clipped by 8 bases and J by 4 bases, with 18 bases between them. The CDR3 protein is CASGPPGGIYEQYF. DNA of the CDR3: TGTGCCAGCGGCCCTCCGGGCGGGATTTACGAGCAGTACTTC.

The chain has TRBV5-6 and TRBJ2-2; possible D gene TRBD1, 6 bases. Germline lookup yields CDR1 SGHDT and CDR2 YYEEEE. The CDR3 has 16 amino acids. Between the trimmed V and J ends, which lost 5 bases and 5 bases, there was a span of 19 bases. In nucleotides, the CDR3 is TGTGCCAGCAGTCCGTTCGGGACACGTGGAACCGGGGAGCTGTTTTTT. Encoded protein: CASSPFGTRGTGELFF. Filled out from reference TRBV5-6 and TRBJ2-2, the complete variable domain reads DAGVTQSPTHLIKTRGQQVTLRCSPKSGHDTVSWYQQALGQGPQFIFQYYEEEERQRGNFPDRFSGHQFPNYSSELNVNALLLGDSALYLCASSPFGTRGTGELFFGEGSRLTVL.

This chain uses TRBV30 with TRBJ1-5; D remains unclear. Germline V gives CDR1 GTSNPN, CDR2 SVGIG (reference sequence). The length of the CDR3 is 15 residues. Trimming took off 1 base at V and 2 bases at J, with 12 bases between the two ends. Here the CDR3 reads CAWSGTGIGNQPQHF. In DNA, the CDR3 is TGTGCCTGGAGTGGGACGGGAATAGGCAATCAGCCCCAGCATTTT.

The chain links TRBV6-1 to TRBJ2-7; the match to TRBD2 covers 8 bases. V shed 1 base, J shed 3 bases, and the junction held 5 bases outside the gene matches. Germline V gene lookup returns CDR1 MNHNS and CDR2 SASEGT. The CDR3 loop spans 15 amino acids. The CDR3 DNA reads TGTGCCAGCAGTGAAGTCTCTAGCGGGTTCTACGAGCAGTACTTC. Translating gives CASSEVSSGFYEQYF.

This sequence joins TRBV28 and TRBJ1-1, with D maybe TRBD1 (6 bases). The CDR3 length is 16 residues. Per the germline V gene, CDR1 is MDHEN and CDR2 is SYDVKM. Trimming took off 6 bases at V and 0 bases at J, with 17 bases between the two ends. CDR3 coding DNA: TGTGCCAGCAGCCCATCAGGGGTTCGGATGAACACTGAAGCTTTCTTT. It codes for CASSPSGVRMNTEAFF.

The rearrangement links TRBV28 to TRBJ1-1, with D maybe TRBD1 (6 bases). Trimming took 6 bases from V and 1 from J, leaving 24 bases between them. Germline V gives CDR1 MDHEN, CDR2 SYDVKM. This CDR3 has 18 amino acids. CDR3 nucleotides: TGTGCCAGCAGCGGTCTGGTCCAGGGGTTCGGGAAGAACACTGAAGCTTTCTTT. As protein: CASSGLVQGFGKNTEAFF.

This chain joins TRBV7-8 and TRBJ1-2; TRBD1 agrees at 7 bases. The germline gives CDR1 SGHVS, CDR2 FQNEAQ. The CDR3 totals 15 residues. With 4 bases clipped from V and 1 base from J, the junction kept 6 bases outside the gene matches. CDR3 coding DNA: TGTGCCAGCAGCTCGGGACAGACTATTAACTATGGCTACACCTTC. Translated, it gives CASSSGQTINYGYTF.

The chain couples TRBV3-1 (or the pseudogene TRBV3-2) to TRBJ2-7; the match to TRBD2 covers 11 bases. With 0 bases clipped from V and 0 bases from J, the junction kept 13 bases outside the gene matches. Looked up from germline, CDR1 is LGHDT and CDR2 is YNNKEL (reference sequence). The CDR3 totals 20 residues. CDR3 nucleotides: TGTGCCAGCAGCCAAGAGGGACAGATCCTAGCGGGAGGTACCTCCTACGAGCAGTACTTC. This encodes CASSQEGQILAGGTSYEQYF.

This clone appeared once. This rearrangement joins TRBV5-8 to TRBJ1-2; no definite D call. The CDR3 loop spans 15 amino acids. The germline V and J ends were trimmed by 1 base and 3 bases, with 13 bases remaining between them. CDR1 and CDR2 (germline): SGHTS, YDEGEE. The CDR3 spells CASSLKEGSDYGYTF. The CDR3 DNA reads as TGTGCCAGCAGCTTGAAGGAGGGTTCAGACTATGGCTACACCTTC.

The genes are TRBV7-6 and TRBJ1-1; 8 bases fit TRBD1. CDR3 length: 14 residues. Trimming removed 5 bases from V and 1 base from J; junction bases left unmatched: 3. The germline V gene has CDR1 SGHVS and CDR2 FNYEAQ. The CDR3 sequence: CASSGQGPNTEAFF. The CDR3 coding sequence is TGTGCCAGCAGCGGACAGGGCCCGAACACTGAAGCTTTCTTT.

This chain joins TRBV27 and TRBJ2-2, with a possible D match to TRBD2 (7 bases). The CDR3 spans 19 residues. In germline, CDR1 is MNHEY, CDR2 SMNVEV (reference sequence). V dropped 5 bases and J dropped 6 bases, with 28 bases sitting between them. CDR3 DNA: TGTGCCAGCAGTCCCCAGGGGAGGATTCTAGTTGCGGGAGCCGGGGAGCTGTTTTTT. Translating gives CASSPQGRILVAGAGELFF.

J is TRBJ2-7 and V is TRBV7-2; D remains unclear. V shed 1 base and J shed 3 bases, with 10 bases lying between them. Germline CDR1 reads SGHTA; CDR2 reads FQGNSA. CDR3 length: 14 amino acids. For the CDR3, the DNA is TGTGCCAGCAGCTTAGATGGAGCCCTCTACGAGCAGTACTTC. This gives the protein CASSLDGALYEQYF. The complete variable domain, with remaining parts taken from reference TRBV7-2 and TRBJ2-7, reads GAGVSQSPSNKVTEKGKDVELRCDPISGHTALYWYRQSLGQGLEFLIYFQGNSAPDKSGLPSDRFSAERTGGSVSTLTIQRTQQEDSAVYLCASSLDGALYEQYFGPGTRLTVT.

The chain recombines TRBV7-2 with TRBJ2-1, with 11 nucleotides matching TRBD2. The CDR3 is made up of 13 amino acids. Trimming cost V 4 bases and J 10 bases; bases outside gene matches: 3. Germline lookup yields CDR1 SGHTA and CDR2 FQGNSA. CDR3 DNA: TGTGCCAGCAGCTCCCGGACTAGCGGGGAGCAGTTCTTC. Its protein product is CASSSRTSGEQFF.

The chain employs TRBV18 and TRBJ2-3; D remains ambiguous. V dropped 8 bases and J dropped 0 bases, with 21 bases sitting between them. The V gene's germline CDR1 is KGHSH and CDR2 LQKENI. The CDR3 totals 17 residues. Written as DNA, the CDR3 is TGTGCCAGCACGACAATTCGACGGCCTTCGAGCACAGATACGCAGTATTTT. Amino acids: CASTTIRRPSSTDTQYF.

As DNA, the CDR3 is TGCGCCAGCAGCTTGGAGCCCAAAGGAGGTGGCTACACCTTC. Translation: CASSLEPKGGGYTF. This chain joins TRBV5-1 and TRBJ1-2; no clear D. CDR1 is SGHRS and CDR2 is YFSETQ in the germline V gene. V gave up 0 bases and J gave up 7 bases, with 13 bases separating them. CDR3 length: 14 residues.

This clone occurred a few times. This sequence joins TRBV14 and TRBJ1-1; no firm D call. Per the germline V gene, CDR1 is SGHDN and CDR2 is FVKESK. The CDR3 covers 16 residues. The V end was cut by 4 bases, the J end by 1 base, with 16 bases between. CDR3 nucleotide sequence: TGTGCCAGCAGCCGGGTCCAGACTACCTCGAACACTGAAGCTTTCTTT. Translating it yields CASSRVQTTSNTEAFF. The variable domain in full, with the rest retrieved from reference TRBV14 and TRBJ1-1, is EAGVTQFPSHSVIEKGQTVTLRCDPISGHDNLYWYRRVMGKEIKFLLHFVKESKQDESGMPNNRFLAERTGGTYSTLKVQPAELEDSGVYFCASSRVQTTSNTEAFFGQGTRLTVV.

The chain links TRBV4-2 to TRBJ1-4; 10 bases are shared with TRBD1. The germline CDR1 and CDR2 sequences are LGHNA and YNFKEQ. This CDR3 has 15 residues. V was clipped by 3 bases and J by 5 bases; unmatched bases: 3. The CDR3 is CASSHVGQGNEKLFF. The CDR3, as DNA: TGTGCCAGCAGCCACGTGGGACAGGGGAATGAAAAACTGTTTTTT.

CDR3 amino acids: CASSEYRAATEAFF. In DNA, the CDR3 is TGTGCCAGCAGTGAGTACAGGGCGGCCACTGAAGCTTTCTTT. The chain is built from TRBV6-1 and TRBJ1-1, with D possibly TRBD1 on 6 matching bases. Germline CDR1 reads MNHNS; CDR2 reads SASEGT. The germline V and J ends were trimmed by 3 bases and 4 bases, with 12 bases remaining between them. This CDR3 has 14 residues.

This sequence joins TRBV2 and TRBJ1-5; tentatively, D is TRBD1 (5 bases). CDR1 is SNHLY and CDR2 is FYNNEI in the germline V gene. The CDR3 is 14 residues long. V was trimmed by 5 bases and J by 0 bases, leaving 8 bases between them. The CDR3 protein is CASSWTSSNQPQHF. The CDR3 DNA follows: TGTGCCAGCAGTTGGACAAGTAGCAATCAGCCCCAGCATTTT.

The CDR3 here is CASSSQGYNEQFF. The CDR3 DNA reads as TGTGCCAGCAGCTCTCAGGGTTACAATGAGCAGTTCTTC. This sequence joins TRBV11-2 and TRBJ2-1; possibly TRBD1 for D (5 bases). V lost 4 bases to trimming and J lost 4 bases, with 8 bases between them. Germline V gene sequence: CDR1 SGHAT, CDR2 FQNNGV. The CDR3 loop spans 13 amino acids.

The chain has TRBV11-3 and TRBJ1-4; a possible D gene is TRBD1 (6 bases). Germline V CDR1 and CDR2: SGHNT, YENEEA. The V end was cut by 5 bases, the J end by 4 bases, with 11 bases between. The CDR3 covers 14 residues. CDR3 sequence reads: CASSKQGFNEKLFF. The CDR3 DNA reads TGTGCCAGCAGCAAACAGGGTTTTAATGAAAAACTGTTTTTT.

The DNA of the CDR3 is TGTGCCATCAGTGGAACTAGCGGGAGTTCCTACGAGCAGTACTTC. Residues: CAISGTSGSSYEQYF. The rearrangement joins TRBV10-3 to TRBJ2-7, with 11 bases fitting TRBD2. This CDR3 is 15 amino acids long. In germline, CDR1 is ENHRY, CDR2 SYGVKD. V shed 4 bases, J shed 1 base, and the junction held 3 bases outside the gene matches.

The rearrangement links TRBV18 to TRBJ1-5, with D tentatively TRBD1 (5 bases). V was shortened by 5 bases and J by 7 bases, with 12 bases between the two germline ends. The CDR3 totals 13 residues. CDR1 is KGHSH, CDR2 LQKENI, per germline. CDR3 sequence reads: CASSTAGEQPQHF. The DNA for the CDR3 is TGTGCCAGCTCAACGGCGGGGGAGCAGCCCCAGCATTTT. Looking up the rest from reference TRBV18 and TRBJ1-5 gives the full variable domain: NAGVMQNPRHLVRRRGQEARLRCSPMKGHSHVYWYRQLPEEGLKFMVYLQKENIIDESGMPKERFSAEFPKEGPSILRIQQVVRGDSAAYFCASSTAGEQPQHFGDGTRLSIL.

The chain links TRBV12-3 or TRBV12-4 to TRBJ2-7; TRBD2 might be the D (5 bases). The CDR3 loop spans 11 amino acids. V was pared by 4 bases and J by 7 bases, with 8 bases between. The CDR3, as DNA: TGTGCCAGCAGTTCAACGGGGGAGCAGTACTTC. Its translation is CASSSTGEQYF.

This clone came up a few times. The J gene is TRBJ2-5, the V gene TRBV4-1; maybe TRBD2 (6 bases). CDR1 and CDR2 from the germline V gene are MGHRA and YSYEKL. Trimming pared 1 base from V and 2 bases from J, leaving 23 bases between. This CDR3 has 19 amino acids. The CDR3 reads CASSQVFERWASAQETQYF. CDR3 sequence (DNA): TGCGCCAGCAGCCAAGTATTTGAGCGGTGGGCTAGCGCTCAAGAGACCCAGTACTTC.

The chain recombines TRBV7-6 with TRBJ2-3, with 8 positions matching TRBD2. V dropped 5 bases and J dropped 1; count of bases not matched to a gene: 5. Germline loops: CDR1 SGHVS, CDR2 FNYEAQ. This CDR3 region has 15 residues. CDR3 nucleotides: TGTGCCAGCAGCCCACTGACTAGCGGCACAGATACGCAGTATTTT. Translation: CASSPLTSGTDTQYF.